The T cell receptor (beta chain) described here comes from a study of blood T cells in healthy people across ages (dated by TCRdb to 2014 to 2015). Notes on the research overall: Template switching captured roughly one uniquely barcoded TCR beta cDNA molecule per two T cells in model experiments. Using deep sequencing normalized with unique cDNA molecular identifiers, the study measured how TCR beta repertoire diversity changes with age. The donors were divided into four age groups: young (average around 17 years), middle-aged (around 37), aged (approximately 59) and long-lived (around 87). Donors of different ages were randomly distributed across sequencing lanes to avoid experimental bias. The study analyzed two additional independent replicas of 1 million unique cDNA reads from the same blood draw for two donors, one aged 18 to 29 and one aged 80 or older. Results the study describes overall, beyond this receptor: A strong correlation was found between observed TCR beta diversity and the percentage of naive T cells measured by flow cytometry. As age increased, observed TCR beta diversity per million T cells dropped in a roughly linear way, and a significant reduction was already evident by age 40. Compared with the aged group, the long-lived group had more naive CD4+ T cells, fewer expanded clones and increased TCR diversity, a pattern suggesting age selection. Because donor CMV infection status was unknown, age-related changes in expanded clonotypes were potentially confounded. Since profiling was done on bulk unsorted PBMCs, naive and antigen-experienced compartments could not be conclusively compared. Estimates of total diversity based on one million sequenced T cells were considered lower bounds and underestimates.

The CDR3 spans 15 residues, from the cysteine through the phenylalanine. This entry keeps only the CDR3 DNA: 45 bases, framed from base 1. According to the germline V gene, CDR1 reads MNHEY and CDR2 reads SVGAGI. A word on this clonotype: The specificity of this receptor is unknown. Per-base qualities were not stored, and no clone one base away is much larger.

The roughly 39 donors, aged roughly 6 to 90 years, were systemically healthy Caucasian individuals from Russia. Each donor gave 8.5 to 10 milliliters of peripheral blood, collected into EDTA-treated Vacutainer tubes. Ficoll-Paque density-gradient centrifugation was used to isolate PBMCs, with at least 6 million per sample. Total RNA, at least 5 micrograms per sample, was extracted from PBMCs with Trizol reagent. The percentages of naive CD45RAhigh/CD27high T cells were determined by flow cytometry on a PBMC aliquot from every donor. The library was built by means of 5' RACE. The sequencer was an Illumina HiSeq 2500. A second roughly 6 to 12 cycle PCR used a sample-barcoded 5' primer and a J-beta primer mix. A unique molecular identifier was introduced onto each TCR beta cDNA molecule by a template-switch 5' adaptor carrying 12 random nucleotides. Each sample yielded at least 3 million CDR3-containing paired-end reads. All of the RNA was converted into first-strand cDNA using the Mint cDNA synthesis kit, with a TRBC-specific oligonucleotide serving as the primer. All cDNA was treated with uracil-DNA glycosylase and then went through a first 18-cycle PCR with the universal primers M1SS and BC2_uni_R. The source study handled its data this way. For normalization, 1 million high-quality reads, each with a distinct molecular identifier, were randomly selected from each sample. Instead of being binned into consensus sequences, reads with shared molecular identifiers were discarded. CDR3 identification, clonotype clustering and error correction used MiTCR with a Q25 quality threshold and the strictest error-elimination algorithm. A nonparametric unseen species model with Euler transformation was used to estimate a lower bound on total TCR beta diversity. TCRdb reprocessing: public reads trimmed at Q25 with fastp, clones called with MiXCR, in-frame beta chains kept. Here each entry gathers all rows of one CDR3 protein and keeps the most common genes and DNA. The V and J calls shown here were made by TCRdb, not taken from the authors' results. Recorded for this sample are about 970,000 distinct CDR3 sequences; roughly 51% of them occurred a single time. The ten biggest clones cover over 20% of the sample.

Sequencing was done on a sample of blood. The receptor was derived from a woman aged 55-75 years in good health. The sequence is built from TRBV6-5 and TRBJ2-4; the D gene lacks a confident call. The J call could be wrong; TRBJ2-7 is a better fit for the DNA end. This receptor has the CDR3 CASSYSNPLSYEQYF. The DNA reads as follows: TGTGCCAGCAGTTACTCCAATCCACTTTCTTACGAGCAGTACTTC.